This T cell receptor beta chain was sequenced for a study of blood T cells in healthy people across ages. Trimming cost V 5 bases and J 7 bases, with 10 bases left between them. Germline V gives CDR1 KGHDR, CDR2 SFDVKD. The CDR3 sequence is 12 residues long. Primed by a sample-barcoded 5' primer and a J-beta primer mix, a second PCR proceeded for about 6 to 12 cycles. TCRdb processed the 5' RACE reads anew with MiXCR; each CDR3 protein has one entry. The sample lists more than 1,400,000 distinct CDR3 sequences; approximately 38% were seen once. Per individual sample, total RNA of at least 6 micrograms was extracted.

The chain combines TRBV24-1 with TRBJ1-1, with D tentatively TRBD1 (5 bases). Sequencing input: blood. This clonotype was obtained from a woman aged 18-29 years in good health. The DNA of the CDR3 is TGTGCCACCAGTGTCGGGACCGGTGAAGCTTTCTTT. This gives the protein CATSVGTGEAFF.